The clone carrying this T cell receptor beta chain was detected a few times. cDNA prepared by RNA extraction and subsequent reverse transcription served as the template for sequencing. Sequenced by immunoSEQ multiplex PCR; TCRdb stores in-frame clones only, minus some. Altogether more than 110,000 clones are present, roughly 50% being singletons, with the ten largest covering under 6.5%. The CDR3 is made up of 11 amino acids. Germline CDR1 is DFQATT and CDR2 is SNEGSKA (reference sequence). Trimming left V 5 bases short and J 10 bases short, with 14 bases between. The sample is drawn from a study of CD8+ T cells in alopecia areata.

The source material was CD4+ T cells sorted from blood, sampled at week 0. This clonotype was obtained from a human donor with alopecia areata. V usage is TRBV20-1 and J usage is TRBJ1-1, with D hard to call. The CDR3 nucleotides read TGCAGTGCTCAGCGGGGAAACGGAGCTTTCTTT. It codes for CSAQRGNGAFF.